This T cell receptor (beta chain) was profiled in a study of cytomegalovirus exposure and HLA in healthy donors. General study results and limits: A few V segments could not be told apart, such as TRBV6-2 and TRBV6-3, and were left out. Three chains linked to CMV were shown in vitro to be specific for CMV antigens. For cytomegalovirus status, the classifier reportedly gave diagnoses with high specificity and sensitivity. Certain sequence variants were highly shared and formed a cluster, and this cluster was likely a sequencing artifact.

The germline V gene has CDR1 LNHDA and CDR2 SQIVND (reference sequence). Trimming removed 3 bases at V and 3 bases at J, with 12 bases between. The CDR3 is 15 residues long. PCR involved 60 Vbeta and 13 Jbeta primers. Clones were read by immunoSEQ multiplex PCR, and TCRdb kept only the in-frame ones, dropping some. The table records about 100,000 clones, about four fifths of them present only once. Note on this clone: Antigen: not known.

The V and J genes are TRBV19 and TRBJ2-1, with a possible D match to TRBD2 (6 bases). The sequenced sample was PBMCs. The clonotype was recovered from a man aged 25-45 years in good health and CMV-seropositive. The CDR3 reads CASSIGGTYYNEQFF. For the CDR3, the DNA is TGTGCCAGTAGTATTGGGGGGACGTACTACAATGAGCAGTTCTTC.